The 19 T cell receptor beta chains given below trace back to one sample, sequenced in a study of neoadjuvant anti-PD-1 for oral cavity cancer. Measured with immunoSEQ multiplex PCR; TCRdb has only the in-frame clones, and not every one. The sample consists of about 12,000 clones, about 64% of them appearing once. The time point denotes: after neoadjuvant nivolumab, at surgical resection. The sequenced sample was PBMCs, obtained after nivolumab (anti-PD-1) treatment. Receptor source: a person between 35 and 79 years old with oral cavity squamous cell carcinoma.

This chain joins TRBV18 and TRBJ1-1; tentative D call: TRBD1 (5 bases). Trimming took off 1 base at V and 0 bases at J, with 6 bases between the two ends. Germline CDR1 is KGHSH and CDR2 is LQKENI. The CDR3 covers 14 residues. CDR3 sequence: CASSPQGLNTEAFF. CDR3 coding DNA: TGTGCCAGCTCACCACAGGGGTTGAACACTGAAGCTTTCTTT.

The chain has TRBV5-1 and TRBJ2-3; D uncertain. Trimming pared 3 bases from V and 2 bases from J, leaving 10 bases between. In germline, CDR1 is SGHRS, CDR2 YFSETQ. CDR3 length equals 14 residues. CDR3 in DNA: TGCGCCAGCAGCTCGGGCCTACCCACAGATACGCAGTATTTT. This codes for CASSSGLPTDTQYF.

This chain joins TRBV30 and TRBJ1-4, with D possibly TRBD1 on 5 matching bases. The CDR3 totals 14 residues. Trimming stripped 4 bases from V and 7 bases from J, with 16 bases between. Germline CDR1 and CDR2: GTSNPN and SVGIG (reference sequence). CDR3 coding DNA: TGTGCCTGGACAGGTGGGGGGGTAGGTGAAAAACTGTTTTTT. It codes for CAWTGGGVGEKLFF.

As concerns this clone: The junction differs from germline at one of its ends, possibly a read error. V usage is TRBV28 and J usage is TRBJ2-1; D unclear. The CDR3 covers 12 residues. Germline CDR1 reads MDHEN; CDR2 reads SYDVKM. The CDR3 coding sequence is TGTGCCAGCAGTTTATACTACGATGAGCAGTTCTTC. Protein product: CASSLYYDEQFF.

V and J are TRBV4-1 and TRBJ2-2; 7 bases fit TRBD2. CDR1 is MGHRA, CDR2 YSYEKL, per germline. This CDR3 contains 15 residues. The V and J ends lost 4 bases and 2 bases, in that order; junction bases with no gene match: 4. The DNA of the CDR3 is TGCGCCAGCAGCCTCAGCGGGGCAAACACCGGGGAGCTGTTTTTT. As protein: CASSLSGANTGELFF.

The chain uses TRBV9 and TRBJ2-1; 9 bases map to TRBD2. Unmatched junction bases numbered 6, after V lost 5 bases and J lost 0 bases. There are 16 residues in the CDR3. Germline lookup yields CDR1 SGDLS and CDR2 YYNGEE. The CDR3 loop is CASSLGGGGSYNEQFF. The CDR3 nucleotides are TGTGCCAGCAGTCTTGGCGGGGGGGGCTCCTACAATGAGCAGTTCTTC.

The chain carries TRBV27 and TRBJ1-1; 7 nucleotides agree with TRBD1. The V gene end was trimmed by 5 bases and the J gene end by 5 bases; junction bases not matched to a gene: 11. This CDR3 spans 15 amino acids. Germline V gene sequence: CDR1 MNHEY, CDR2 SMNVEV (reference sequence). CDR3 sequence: CASSVYRGGFTEAFF. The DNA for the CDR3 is TGTGCCAGCAGTGTCTACAGGGGAGGATTTACTGAAGCTTTCTTT.

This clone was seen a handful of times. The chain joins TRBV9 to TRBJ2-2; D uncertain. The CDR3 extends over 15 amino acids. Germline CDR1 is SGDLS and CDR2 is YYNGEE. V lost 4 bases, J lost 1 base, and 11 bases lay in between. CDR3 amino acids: CASSPRTRNTGELFF. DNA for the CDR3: TGTGCCAGCAGCCCCCGAACCAGGAACACCGGGGAGCTGTTTTTT.

The CDR3 region is CAIRRDESTDTQYF. The CDR3 DNA follows: TGTGCCATCAGGCGGGACGAAAGCACAGATACGCAGTATTTT. This chain links TRBV10-3 with TRBJ2-3, with a possible D match to TRBD2 (6 bases). CDR1 is ENHRY and CDR2 is SYGVKD in the germline V gene. The CDR3 is made up of 14 amino acids. The V end lost 6 bases, the J end lost 0 bases, and 10 bases lay between the germline ends.

The chain's CDR3 is CASSAVGLADYEQYF. CDR3 nucleotides: TGTGCCAGCAGTGCCGTAGGGCTAGCGGACTACGAGCAGTACTTC. This sequence joins TRBV2 and TRBJ2-7, with TRBD2 matching 7 bases. The CDR3 is made up of 15 amino acids. Germline CDR1 reads SNHLY; CDR2 reads FYNNEI. V lost 4 bases and J lost 3; bases outside the gene matches: 9.

This chain's CDR3 is CASYGVANTEAFF. CDR3 coding DNA: TGTGCCAGTTATGGGGTGGCGAACACTGAAGCTTTCTTT. This chain joins TRBV6-1 and TRBJ1-1, with D uncertain. The germline V gene encodes CDR1 MNHNS and CDR2 SASEGT. Trimming took 9 bases from V and 1 from J, leaving 12 bases between them. This CDR3 contains 13 residues.

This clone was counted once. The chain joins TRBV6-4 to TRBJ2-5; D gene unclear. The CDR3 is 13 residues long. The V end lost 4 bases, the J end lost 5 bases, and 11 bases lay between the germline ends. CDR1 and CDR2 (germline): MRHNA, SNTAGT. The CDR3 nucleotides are TGTGCCAGCAGTGTCGAGCCTCGGGAGACCCAGTACTTC. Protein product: CASSVEPRETQYF.

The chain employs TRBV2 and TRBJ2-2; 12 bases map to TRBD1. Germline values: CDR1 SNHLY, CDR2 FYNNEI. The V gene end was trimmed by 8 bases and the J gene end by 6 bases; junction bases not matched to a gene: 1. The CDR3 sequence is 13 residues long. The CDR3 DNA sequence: TGTGCCAGCCGGGACAGGGGGCCCGGGGAGCTGTTTTTT. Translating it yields CASRDRGPGELFF.

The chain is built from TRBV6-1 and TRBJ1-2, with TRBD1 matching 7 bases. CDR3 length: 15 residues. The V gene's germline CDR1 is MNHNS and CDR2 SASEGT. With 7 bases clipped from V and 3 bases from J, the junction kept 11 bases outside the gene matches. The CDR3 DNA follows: TGTGCCAGCATGAAGGGGGCAGGGGGGGACTATGGCTACACCTTC. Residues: CASMKGAGGDYGYTF.

This chain's CDR3 is CASSATGGQQPQHF. The CDR3 DNA follows: TGTGCCAGCAGTGCGACAGGGGGGCAACAGCCCCAGCATTTT. V usage is TRBV6-1 and J usage is TRBJ1-5, with 9 bases fitting TRBD1. The CDR3 spans 14 residues. J gave up 7 bases and V 4 bases, and 5 bases lay outside the gene matches. Germline V gene lookup returns CDR1 MNHNS and CDR2 SASEGT.

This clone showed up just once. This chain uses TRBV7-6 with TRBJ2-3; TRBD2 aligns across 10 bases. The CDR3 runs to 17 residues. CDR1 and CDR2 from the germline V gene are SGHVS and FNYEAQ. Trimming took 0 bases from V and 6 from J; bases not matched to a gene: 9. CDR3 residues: CASSLARAGGPWDTQYF. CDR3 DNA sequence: TGTGCCAGCAGCTTAGCAAGAGCGGGGGGGCCGTGGGATACGCAGTATTTT.

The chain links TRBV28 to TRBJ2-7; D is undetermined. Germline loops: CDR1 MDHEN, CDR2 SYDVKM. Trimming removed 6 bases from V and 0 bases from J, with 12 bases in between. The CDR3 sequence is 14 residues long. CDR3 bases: TGTGCCAGCAGACGGATGGGCAGCTCCTACGAGCAGTACTTC. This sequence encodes CASRRMGSSYEQYF.

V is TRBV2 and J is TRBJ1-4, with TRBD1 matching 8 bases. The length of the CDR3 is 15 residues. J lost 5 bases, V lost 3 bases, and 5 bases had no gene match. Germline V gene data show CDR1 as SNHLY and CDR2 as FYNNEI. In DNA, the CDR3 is TGTGCCAGCAGTGACGCGGACAGGGTGAATGAAAAACTGTTTTTT. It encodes CASSDADRVNEKLFF. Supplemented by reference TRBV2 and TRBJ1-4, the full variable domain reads EPEVTQTPSHQVTQMGQEVILRCVPISNHLYFYWYRQILGQKVEFLVSFYNNEISEKSEIFDDQFSVERPDGSNFTLKIRSTKLEDSAMYFCASSDADRVNEKLFFGSGTQLSVL.

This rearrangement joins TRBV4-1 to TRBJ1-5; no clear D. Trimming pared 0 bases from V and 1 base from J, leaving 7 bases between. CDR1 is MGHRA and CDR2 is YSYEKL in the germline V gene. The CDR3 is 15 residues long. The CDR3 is CASSQEGRSNQPQHF. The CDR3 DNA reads TGCGCCAGCAGCCAAGAAGGCCGCAGCAATCAGCCCCAGCATTTT.